This TCR beta chain was sequenced during a study of CD8 T cells in Susac syndrome. FACS enriched CD8+ TEMRA cells, while bulk CD8+ and CD4+ were negatively isolated. With random hexamers, 0.5 to 1 ug RNA was reverse transcribed. Coverage of TCR beta CDR3 amplification by immunoSEQ multiplex PCR extended to 54 Vbeta and 13 Jbeta. TCRdb analysed the immunoSEQ multiplex PCR reads with MiXCR anew, one entry per CDR3 protein. The sample holds 150,000 to 200,000 distinct CDR3 sequences, roughly 92% seen once. Per germline, CDR1 DFQATT and CDR2 SNEGSKA (reference sequence). The length of the CDR3 is 13 residues. Trimming removed 5 bases from V and 2 bases from J, with 10 bases in between.

The TCR was taken from a human donor with Susac syndrome. The chain joins TRBV20-1 to TRBJ1-5, with D unclear. The sequenced sample consisted of CD4+ T cells from PBMCs. This CDR3 is CSALVAGNQPQHF. As DNA, the CDR3 is TGCAGTGCTTTGGTAGCGGGCAATCAGCCCCAGCATTTT.